Each of the 21 T cell receptor beta chains below was sequenced from the same sample in a study of blood T cell repertoires in COVID-19. The assay was immunoSEQ multiplex PCR, and TCRdb's table has in-frame clones only and misses some. The sample has fewer than 350,000 clones, roughly 90% seen once. The sequenced material came from peripheral blood. These receptors were obtained from a woman aged 25-40 years with COVID-19, enrolled during active disease.

The chain employs TRBV5-6 and TRBJ1-2; D is uncertain. Germline V gene sequence: CDR1 SGHDT, CDR2 YYEEEE. Trimming took 0 bases from V and 9 from J, leaving 9 bases between them. This CDR3 comprises 12 residues. CDR3 in amino acids: CASSLDQYSYTF. CDR3 in DNA: TGTGCCAGCAGCTTGGATCAGTATAGCTACACCTTC.

This clone was recorded only once. The chain combines TRBV7-9 with TRBJ2-1; TRBD1 agrees at 10 bases. CDR1 SEHNR and CDR2 FQNEAQ come from the germline V gene (reference sequence). V was pared by 5 bases and J by 7 bases, with 11 bases of the junction left unmatched. The CDR3 covers 16 residues. CDR3: CASSNTGTGVGNEQFF. The CDR3 DNA reads as TGTGCCAGCAGCAATACCGGGACAGGGGTCGGAAATGAGCAGTTCTTC.

This chain connects TRBV4-3 to TRBJ1-6, with a possible D match to TRBD1 (6 bases). This CDR3 has 14 residues. From germline, CDR1 is LGHNA and CDR2 YSLEER. V dropped 4 bases and J dropped 4 bases, with 8 bases sitting between them. CDR3 in amino acids: CASSPGHYNSPLHF. The CDR3 nucleotides read TGCGCCAGCAGCCCGGGACATTATAATTCACCCCTCCACTTT.

V and J are TRBV19 and TRBJ1-1; a possible D gene is TRBD1 (6 bases). The CDR3 runs to 14 residues. Germline lookup yields CDR1 LNHDA and CDR2 SQIVND (reference sequence). V lost 5 bases to trimming and J lost 2 bases, with 12 bases between them. The CDR3 DNA follows: TGTGCCAGTAGTCTCGGACAGTCAAACACTGAAGCTTTCTTT. Its translation is CASSLGQSNTEAFF.

The gene calls are TRBV12-3 or TRBV12-4 and TRBJ1-4; D possibly corresponds to TRBD1 (6 bases). Trimming shortened V by 8 bases and J by 7 bases, and 14 bases separated the two germline ends. The CDR3 has 13 residues. The DNA of the CDR3 is TGTGCCAGCGCCGGGACAAGAACTGAAAAACTGTTTTTT. This gives the protein CASAGTRTEKLFF.

V gene TRBV4-1 combines with J gene TRBJ2-1; D not certain. Trimming left V 5 bases short and J 4 bases short, with 6 bases between. The CDR3 is made up of 12 amino acids. Germline CDR1 MGHRA, CDR2 YSYEKL. The chain's CDR3 is CASSGSYNEQFF. For the CDR3, the DNA is TGCGCCAGCAGCGGCAGTTACAATGAGCAGTTCTTC.

The rearrangement links TRBV7-2 to TRBJ2-1; tentative D call: TRBD2 (6 bases). V lost 1 base to trimming and J lost 13 bases, with 17 bases between them. The CDR3 runs 14 residues. Looked up from germline, CDR1 is SGHTA and CDR2 is FQGNSA. The CDR3 reads CASSLVPIGGAQFF. CDR3 coding DNA: TGTGCCAGCAGCTTAGTCCCAATTGGAGGGGCCCAGTTCTTC.

The rearrangement links TRBV5-1 to TRBJ2-3, with 7 bases that match TRBD2. The CDR3 is 16 residues long. The V and J ends lost 4 bases and 4 bases, in that order; junction bases with no gene match: 12. The germline gives CDR1 SGHRS, CDR2 YFSETQ. CDR3 residues: CASSPIVYSGADTQYF. The CDR3 DNA reads as TGCGCCAGCAGCCCCATCGTATACAGCGGGGCAGATACGCAGTATTTT.

In its sample, this clone was seen a few times. The V gene is TRBV7-8, the J gene TRBJ2-7, with 7 nucleotides matching TRBD1. Germline CDR1 reads SGHVS; CDR2 reads FQNEAQ. J was trimmed by 2 bases and V by 2 bases; bases with no gene match: 6. The CDR3 covers 15 residues. CDR3 coding DNA: TGTGCCAGCAGCTTAAAATGGGACAGTCCCTACGAGCAGTACTTC. Protein product: CASSLKWDSPYEQYF. Filled out from reference TRBV7-8 and TRBJ2-7, the complete variable domain reads GAGVSQSPRYKVAKRGQDVALRCDPISGHVSLFWYQQALGQGPEFLTYFQNEAQLDKSGLPSDRFFAERPEGSVSTLKIQRTQQEDSAVYLCASSLKWDSPYEQYFGPGTRLTVT.

DNA of the CDR3: TGTGCCAGCAGTTTAAGGGGCACGGGCAATCAGCCCCAGCATTTT. This encodes CASSLRGTGNQPQHF. This rearrangement joins TRBV28 to TRBJ1-5, with D possibly being TRBD1 (5 bases). The V gene lost 2 bases and the J gene lost 2 bases, with 10 bases spanning the gap. CDR1 is MDHEN and CDR2 is SYDVKM in the germline V gene. The CDR3 runs to 15 residues.

The count of this clone is one. The chain employs TRBV7-9 and TRBJ2-5, with TRBD2 as a possible D gene (5 bases). Germline CDR1 is SEHNR and CDR2 is FQNEAQ (reference sequence). The CDR3 is 14 residues long. V shed 2 bases and J shed 7 bases, with 14 bases lying between them. The DNA of the CDR3 is TGTGCCAGCAGCTTATTGGAAGATGCGGGGACCCAGTACTTC. Translation: CASSLLEDAGTQYF.

The chain employs TRBV7-9 and TRBJ2-5; 8 bases line up with TRBD1. CDR3 length equals 15 residues. Germline CDR1 SEHNR, CDR2 FQNEAQ (reference sequence). Trimming removed 4 bases from V and 4 bases from J; junction bases left unmatched: 8. The CDR3 DNA reads TGTGCCAGCAGCTATCAGGGGGCGTGGGGAGAGACCCAGTACTTC. This codes for CASSYQGAWGETQYF.

This sequence joins TRBV25-1 and TRBJ1-2; 8 bases agree with TRBD1. The CDR3 has 14 amino acids. Per germline, CDR1 MGHDK and CDR2 SYGVNS. Trimming took 3 bases from V and 8 from J; bases not matched to a gene: 8. The CDR3 spells CASSDGTGWSGYTF. CDR3 in DNA: TGTGCCAGCAGTGATGGGACAGGATGGAGCGGCTACACCTTC.

The chain links TRBV12-5 to TRBJ2-2; 7 positions agree with TRBD2. The CDR3 covers 16 residues. The germline V gene has CDR1 LGHNT and CDR2 FRNRAP. DNA of the CDR3: TGTAACTACGTCGGGGGGAGACGGCCCAACACCGGGGAGCTGTTTTTT. It is translated as CNYVGGRRPNTGELFF. Supplemented by reference TRBV12-5 and TRBJ2-2, the full variable domain reads DARVTQTPRHKVTEMGQEVTMRCQPILGHNTVFWYRQTMMQGLELLAYFRNRAPLDDSGMPKDRFSAEMPDATLATLKIQPSEPRDSAVYFCNYVGGRRPNTGELFFGEGSRLTVL.

This clone appeared once. The V gene is TRBV7-8, the J gene TRBJ2-1, with 8 bases matching TRBD2. Trimming took 1 base from V and 6 from J; bases not matched to a gene: 5. CDR3 length: 15 amino acids. Per the germline V gene, CDR1 is SGHVS and CDR2 is FQNEAQ. The chain's CDR3 is CASSLVLAGINEQFF. The CDR3 coding sequence is TGTGCCAGCAGCTTAGTTTTAGCGGGAATCAATGAGCAGTTCTTC.

The V call is TRBV4-1, the J call TRBJ2-1; unclear D gene. V was shortened by 0 bases and J by 8 bases, with 5 bases between the two germline ends. This CDR3 is built from 12 residues. Germline V gives CDR1 MGHRA, CDR2 YSYEKL. The CDR3 is CASSQDGHEQFF. The CDR3 DNA is TGCGCCAGCAGCCAAGATGGGCATGAGCAGTTCTTC.

In its sample, this clone was seen once. The gene calls are TRBV19 and TRBJ2-7; TRBD1 matches at 7 bases. The CDR3 runs to 14 residues. Losses at the gene ends were 5 bases for V and 3 bases for J; bases not matched to a gene: 7. CDR1 and CDR2 from the germline V gene are LNHDA and SQIVND (reference sequence). CDR3 in DNA: TGTGCCAGTAGTGCCGGGACAGAGAACTACGAGCAGTACTTC. It specifies CASSAGTENYEQYF.

The chain joins TRBV29-1 to TRBJ1-2; D is possibly TRBD1 (6 bases). Germline values: CDR1 SQVTM, CDR2 ANQGSEA. This CDR3 spans 14 amino acids. Trimming cost V 0 bases and J 8 bases, with 16 bases left between them. The CDR3 reads CSVEEGSAQGGYTF. The DNA of the CDR3 is TGCAGCGTTGAAGAGGGATCGGCCCAGGGGGGCTACACCTTC.

The rearrangement joins TRBV28 to TRBJ1-1; no clear D. Germline V gives CDR1 MDHEN, CDR2 SYDVKM. Trimming left V 7 bases short and J 4 bases short, with 16 bases between. This CDR3 has 14 residues. The CDR3 region is CASTSPDTTTEAFF. CDR3 bases: TGTGCCAGCACCTCACCCGACACCACCACTGAAGCTTTCTTT.

V is TRBV7-3 and J is TRBJ1-2; no clear D. Germline CDR1 reads SGHTA; CDR2 reads FQGTGA. CDR3 length: 14 residues. V was shortened by 3 bases and J by 4 bases, with 12 bases between the two germline ends. The CDR3 reads CASSFGPEAYGYTF. The DNA of the CDR3 is TGTGCCAGCAGCTTCGGCCCGGAGGCCTATGGCTACACCTTC.

In DNA, the CDR3 is TGTGCCAGTAGTGCGGACAGGATTGGGGACATTCAGTACTTC. Protein: CASSADRIGDIQYF. This chain uses TRBV19 with TRBJ2-4; 7 bases fit TRBD1. Germline CDR1 and CDR2: LNHDA and SQIVND (reference sequence). CDR3 length: 14 residues. Germline trimming cut 5 bases from V and 8 bases from J; bases unmatched to any gene: 9.